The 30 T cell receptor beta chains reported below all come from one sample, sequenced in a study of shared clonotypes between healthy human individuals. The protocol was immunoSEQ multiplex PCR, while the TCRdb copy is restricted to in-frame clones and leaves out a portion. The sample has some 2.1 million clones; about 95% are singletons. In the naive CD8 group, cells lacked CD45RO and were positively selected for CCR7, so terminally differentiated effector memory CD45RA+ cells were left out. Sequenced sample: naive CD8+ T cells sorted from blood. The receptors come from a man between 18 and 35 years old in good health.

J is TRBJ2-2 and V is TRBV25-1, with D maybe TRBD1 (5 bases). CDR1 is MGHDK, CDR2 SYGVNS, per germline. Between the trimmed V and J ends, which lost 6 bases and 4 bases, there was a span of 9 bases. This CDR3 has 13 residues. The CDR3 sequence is CASRTAFTGELFF. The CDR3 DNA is TGTGCCAGCAGGACAGCGTTCACCGGGGAGCTGTTTTTT. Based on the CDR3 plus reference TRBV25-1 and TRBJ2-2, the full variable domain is EADIYQTPRYLVIGTGKKITLECSQTMGHDKMYWYQQDPGMELHLIHYSYGVNSTEKGDLSSESTVSRIRTEHFPLTLESARPSHTSQYLCASRTAFTGELFFGEGSRLTVL.

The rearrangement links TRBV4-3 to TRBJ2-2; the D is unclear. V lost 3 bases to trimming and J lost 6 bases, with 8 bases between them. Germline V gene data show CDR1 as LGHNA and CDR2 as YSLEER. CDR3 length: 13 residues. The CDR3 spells CASSQPLAGELFF. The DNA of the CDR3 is TGCGCCAGCAGCCAGCCCCTGGCCGGGGAGCTGTTTTTT.

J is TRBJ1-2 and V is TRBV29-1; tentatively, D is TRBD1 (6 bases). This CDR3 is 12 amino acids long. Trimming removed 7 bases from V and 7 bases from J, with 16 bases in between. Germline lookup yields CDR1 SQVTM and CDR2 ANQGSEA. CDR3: CSARGGPSGYTF. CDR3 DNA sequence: TGCAGCGCCCGGGGGGGGCCAAGTGGCTACACCTTC.

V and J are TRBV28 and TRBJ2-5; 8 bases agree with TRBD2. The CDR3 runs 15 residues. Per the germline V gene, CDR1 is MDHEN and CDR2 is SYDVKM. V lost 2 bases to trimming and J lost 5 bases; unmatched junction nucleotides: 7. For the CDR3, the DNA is TGTGCCAGCAGTTTAGGCTCCAGCGGGGGTGAGACCCAGTACTTC. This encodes CASSLGSSGGETQYF. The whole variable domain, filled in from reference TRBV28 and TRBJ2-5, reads DVKVTQSSRYLVKRTGEKVFLECVQDMDHENMFWYRQDPGLGLRLIYFSYDVKMKEKGDIPEGYSVSREKKERFSLILESASTNQTSMYLCASSLGSSGGETQYFGPGTRLLVL.

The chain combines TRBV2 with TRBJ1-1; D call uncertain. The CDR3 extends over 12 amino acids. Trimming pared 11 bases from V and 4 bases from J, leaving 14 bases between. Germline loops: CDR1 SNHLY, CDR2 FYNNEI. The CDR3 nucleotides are TGTGCCGCGAGTGGAAGGGTCACTGAAGCTTTCTTT. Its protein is CAASGRVTEAFF.

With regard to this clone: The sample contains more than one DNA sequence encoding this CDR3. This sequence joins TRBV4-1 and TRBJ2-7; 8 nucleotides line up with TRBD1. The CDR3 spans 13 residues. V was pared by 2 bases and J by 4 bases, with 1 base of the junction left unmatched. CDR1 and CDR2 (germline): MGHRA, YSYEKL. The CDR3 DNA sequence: TGCGCCAGCAGCCAACGACAGGGGTACGAGCAGTACTTC. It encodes CASSQRQGYEQYF.

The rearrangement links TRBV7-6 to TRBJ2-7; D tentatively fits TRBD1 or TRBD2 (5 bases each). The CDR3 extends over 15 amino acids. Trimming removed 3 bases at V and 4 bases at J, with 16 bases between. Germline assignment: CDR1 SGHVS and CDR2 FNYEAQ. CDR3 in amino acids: CASSLMSGPFYEQYF. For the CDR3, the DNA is TGTGCCAGCAGCTTGATGTCGGGACCCTTTTACGAGCAGTACTTC.

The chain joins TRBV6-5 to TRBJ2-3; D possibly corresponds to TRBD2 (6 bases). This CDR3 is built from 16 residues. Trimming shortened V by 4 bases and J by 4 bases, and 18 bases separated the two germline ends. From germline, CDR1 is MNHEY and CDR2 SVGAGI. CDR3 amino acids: CASSFLRDWRADTQYF. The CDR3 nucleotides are TGTGCCAGCAGTTTCCTGAGGGACTGGAGGGCAGATACGCAGTATTTT.

CDR3 sequence: CASSVEGSSGETQYF. CDR3 sequence (DNA): TGTGCCAGCAGCGTAGAGGGGTCGTCCGGAGAGACCCAGTACTTC. V and J are TRBV9 and TRBJ2-5; D may be TRBD1 (5 bases). The germline CDR1 and CDR2 sequences are SGDLS and YYNGEE. Deletions cut 0 bases from V and 4 bases from J, with 13 bases between. The CDR3 loop spans 15 amino acids.

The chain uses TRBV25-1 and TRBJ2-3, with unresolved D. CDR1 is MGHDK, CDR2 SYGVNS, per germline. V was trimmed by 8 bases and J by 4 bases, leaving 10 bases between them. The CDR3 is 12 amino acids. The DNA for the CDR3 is TGTGCCAGCGCGCTCACCCCAGATACGCAGTATTTT. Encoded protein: CASALTPDTQYF.

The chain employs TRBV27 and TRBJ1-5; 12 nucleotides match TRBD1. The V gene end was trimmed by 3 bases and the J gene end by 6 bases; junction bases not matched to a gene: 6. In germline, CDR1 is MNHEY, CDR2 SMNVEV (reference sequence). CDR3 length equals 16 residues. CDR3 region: CASSFGTGGIGQPQHF. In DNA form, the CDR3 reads TGTGCCAGCAGTTTCGGGACAGGGGGCATTGGTCAGCCCCAGCATTTT.

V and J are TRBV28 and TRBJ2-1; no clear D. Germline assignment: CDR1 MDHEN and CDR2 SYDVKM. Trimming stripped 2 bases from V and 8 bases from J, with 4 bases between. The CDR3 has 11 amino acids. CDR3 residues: CASSLKYEQFF. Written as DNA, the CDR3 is TGTGCCAGCAGTTTAAAGTATGAGCAGTTCTTC.

The CDR3: CATSADRGNQPQHF. The CDR3 DNA reads TGTGCCACCAGCGCGGACAGGGGCAATCAGCCCCAGCATTTT. V is TRBV15 and J is TRBJ1-5; 8 nucleotides match TRBD1. The CDR3 consists of 14 residues. Germline CDR1 LNHNV, CDR2 YYDKDF (reference sequence). Germline trimming cut 5 bases from V and 2 bases from J; bases unmatched to any gene: 2.

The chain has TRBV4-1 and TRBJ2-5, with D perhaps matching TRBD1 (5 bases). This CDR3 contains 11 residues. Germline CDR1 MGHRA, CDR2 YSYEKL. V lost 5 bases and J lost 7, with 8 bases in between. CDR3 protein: CASSTGATQYF. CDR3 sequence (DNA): TGCGCCAGCAGCACTGGGGCGACCCAGTACTTC.

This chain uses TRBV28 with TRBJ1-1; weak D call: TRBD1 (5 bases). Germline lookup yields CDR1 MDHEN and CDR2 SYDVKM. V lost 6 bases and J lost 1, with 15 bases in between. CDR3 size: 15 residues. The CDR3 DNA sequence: TGTGCCAGCAGCGGGACCGGCCGCGAGAACACTGAAGCTTTCTTT. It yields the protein CASSGTGRENTEAFF. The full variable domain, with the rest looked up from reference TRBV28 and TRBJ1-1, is DVKVTQSSRYLVKRTGEKVFLECVQDMDHENMFWYRQDPGLGLRLIYFSYDVKMKEKGDIPEGYSVSREKKERFSLILESASTNQTSMYLCASSGTGRENTEAFFGQGTRLTVV.

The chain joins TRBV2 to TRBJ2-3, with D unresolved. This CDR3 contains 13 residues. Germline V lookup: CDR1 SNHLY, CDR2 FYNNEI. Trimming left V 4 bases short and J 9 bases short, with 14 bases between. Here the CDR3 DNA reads TGTGCCAGCAGTGGCTCCCAAGAGAGGACGCAGTATTTT. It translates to CASSGSQERTQYF.

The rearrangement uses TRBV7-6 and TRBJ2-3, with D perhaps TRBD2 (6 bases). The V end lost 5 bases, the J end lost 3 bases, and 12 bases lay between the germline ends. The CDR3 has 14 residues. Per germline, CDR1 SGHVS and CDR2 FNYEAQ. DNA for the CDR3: TGTGCCAGCAGCACTTATGGGGGGACAGATACGCAGTATTTT. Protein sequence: CASSTYGGTDTQYF.

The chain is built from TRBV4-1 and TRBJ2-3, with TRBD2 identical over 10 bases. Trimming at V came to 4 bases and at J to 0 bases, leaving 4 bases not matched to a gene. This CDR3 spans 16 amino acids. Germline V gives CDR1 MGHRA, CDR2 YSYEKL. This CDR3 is CASSPGGLASTDTQYF. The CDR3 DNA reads TGCGCCAGCAGCCCGGGGGGACTAGCGAGCACAGATACGCAGTATTTT.

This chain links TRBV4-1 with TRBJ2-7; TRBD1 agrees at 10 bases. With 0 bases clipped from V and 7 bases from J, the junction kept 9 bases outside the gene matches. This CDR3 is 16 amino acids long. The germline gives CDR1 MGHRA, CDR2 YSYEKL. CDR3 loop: CASSQDLGTGAWEQYF. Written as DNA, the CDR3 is TGCGCCAGCAGCCAAGATCTAGGGACAGGGGCGTGGGAGCAGTACTTC.

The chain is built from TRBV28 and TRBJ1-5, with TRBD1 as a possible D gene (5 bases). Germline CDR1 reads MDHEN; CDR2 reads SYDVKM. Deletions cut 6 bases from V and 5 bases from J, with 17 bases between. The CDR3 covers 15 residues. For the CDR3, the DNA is TGTGCCAGCAGCCCTAGAGGGCAGGGAGATCAGCCCCAGCATTTT. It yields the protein CASSPRGQGDQPQHF.

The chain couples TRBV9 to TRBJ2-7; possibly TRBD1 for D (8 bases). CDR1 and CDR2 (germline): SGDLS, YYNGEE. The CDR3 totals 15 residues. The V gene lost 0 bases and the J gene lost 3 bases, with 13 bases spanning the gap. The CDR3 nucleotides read TGTGCCAGCAGCGTAGAACAGGGGGGGATCTACGAGCAGTACTTC. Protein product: CASSVEQGGIYEQYF.

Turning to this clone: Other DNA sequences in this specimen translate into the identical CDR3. The CDR3 region is CASSPTGGEQYF. CDR3 DNA sequence: TGTGCCAGCAGCCCAACCGGGGGGGAGCAGTACTTC. V usage is TRBV7-9 and J usage is TRBJ2-7; the match to TRBD2 covers 7 bases. Per the germline V gene, CDR1 is SEHNR and CDR2 is FQNEAQ (reference sequence). The CDR3 spans 12 residues. V lost 5 bases, J lost 7 bases, and 5 bases stayed unmatched.

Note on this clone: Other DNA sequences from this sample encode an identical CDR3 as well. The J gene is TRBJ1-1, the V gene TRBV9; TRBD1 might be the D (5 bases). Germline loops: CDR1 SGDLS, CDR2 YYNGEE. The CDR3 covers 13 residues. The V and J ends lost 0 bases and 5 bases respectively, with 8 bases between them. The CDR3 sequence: CASSVVQGTEAFF. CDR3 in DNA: TGTGCCAGCAGCGTAGTCCAGGGAACTGAAGCTTTCTTT.

The DNA for the CDR3 is TGTGCCAGCAGTCACCGACTATCCAGCTCCTACGAGCAGTACTTC. It translates to CASSHRLSSSYEQYF. V and J are TRBV13 and TRBJ2-7; perhaps TRBD2 as D (5 bases). The CDR3 length is 15 residues. Trimming cost V 6 bases and J 0 bases, with 15 bases left between them. The germline V gene encodes CDR1 PRHDT and CDR2 FYEKMQ (reference sequence).

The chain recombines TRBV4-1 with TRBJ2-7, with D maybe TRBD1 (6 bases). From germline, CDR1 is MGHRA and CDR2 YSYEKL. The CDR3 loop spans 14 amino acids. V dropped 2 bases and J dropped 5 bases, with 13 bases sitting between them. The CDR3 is CASSQMGAWDEQYF. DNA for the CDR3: TGCGCCAGCAGCCAAATGGGGGCATGGGACGAGCAGTACTTC.

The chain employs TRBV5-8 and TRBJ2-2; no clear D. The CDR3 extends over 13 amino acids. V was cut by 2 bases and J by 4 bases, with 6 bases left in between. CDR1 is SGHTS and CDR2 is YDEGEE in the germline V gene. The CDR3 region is CASSLGITGELFF. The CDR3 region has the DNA TGTGCCAGCAGCTTAGGTATCACCGGGGAGCTGTTTTTT.

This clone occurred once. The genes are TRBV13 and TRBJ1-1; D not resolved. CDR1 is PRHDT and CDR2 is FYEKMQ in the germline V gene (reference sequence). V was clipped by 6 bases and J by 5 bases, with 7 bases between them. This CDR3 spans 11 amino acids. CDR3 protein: CASRAGTEAFF. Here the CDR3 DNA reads TGTGCCAGCAGGGCCGGGACTGAAGCTTTCTTT.

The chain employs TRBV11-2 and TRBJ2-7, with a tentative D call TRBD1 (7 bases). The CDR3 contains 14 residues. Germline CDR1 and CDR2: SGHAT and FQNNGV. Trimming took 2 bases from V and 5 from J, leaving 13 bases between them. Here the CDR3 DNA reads TGTGCCAGCAGCTTACAGGGGGGTAGACACGAGCAGTACTTC. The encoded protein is CASSLQGGRHEQYF.

The CDR3 DNA is TGTGCCAGCAGTTACTCGGGCGGGTTAGAGACCCAGTACTTC. Protein: CASSYSGGLETQYF. The rearrangement uses TRBV6-6 and TRBJ2-5; maybe TRBD2 (5 bases). With 0 bases removed from V and 4 bases from J, the gap between germline ends came to 9 bases. Germline CDR1 is MNHNY and CDR2 is SVGAGI (reference sequence). The CDR3 consists of 14 residues.

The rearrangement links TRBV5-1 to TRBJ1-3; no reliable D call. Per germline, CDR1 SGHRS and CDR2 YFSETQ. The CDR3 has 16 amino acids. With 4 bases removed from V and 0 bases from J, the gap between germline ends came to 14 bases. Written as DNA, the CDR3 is TGCGCCAGCAGCGAGTACAGCGTAGACTCTGGAAACACCATATATTTT. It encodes CASSEYSVDSGNTIYF.